What follows are 7 T cell receptor beta chains derived from one specimen sequenced in a study of blood T cells in healthy people across ages. It was with a sample-barcoded 5' primer and a J-beta primer mix that a second PCR of roughly 6 to 11 cycles was run. TCRdb re-derived calls from the 5' RACE reads in MiXCR, one entry per CDR3 protein. The sample holds 1,800,000 or so distinct CDR3 sequences; more than 35% are singletons and the top ten take around 23%. Input material: blood. The receptors come from a human donor in good health.

This clonotype was observed a few times. V usage is TRBV20-1 and J usage is TRBJ2-7; D uncertain. V was shortened by 3 bases and J by 2 bases, with 11 bases between the two germline ends. This CDR3 contains 13 residues. CDR1 is DFQATT, CDR2 SNEGSKA, per germline (reference sequence). The CDR3: CSASLLNPYEQYF. The DNA for the CDR3 is TGCAGTGCTAGTCTACTCAATCCCTACGAGCAGTACTTC.

This chain uses TRBV24-1 with TRBJ2-3; TRBD2 matches 13 bases. The V segment lost 4 bases and the J segment 6 bases; nucleotides outside the gene matches: 6. Germline V lookup: CDR1 KGHDR, CDR2 SFDVKD. This CDR3 has 16 amino acids. In nucleotides, the CDR3 is TGTGCCACCAGTGACCGGACTAGCGGGAGTATGGATACGCAGTATTTT. This gives the protein CATSDRTSGSMDTQYF.

V usage is TRBV7-8 and J usage is TRBJ2-4; the D is unclear. V was trimmed by 1 base and J by 5 bases, leaving 15 bases between them. This CDR3 region has 16 residues. CDR1 is SGHVS, CDR2 FQNEAQ, per germline. CDR3 bases: TGTGCCAGCAGCTTAGTTGGGGAAGGCTGGCAAAACATTCAGTACTTC. This codes for CASSLVGEGWQNIQYF.

This clonotype showed up just a few times. J is TRBJ2-3 and V is TRBV9; tentatively, D is TRBD2 (5 bases). V lost 0 bases, J lost 8 bases, and 19 bases lay in between. The CDR3 has 16 amino acids. The germline V gene has CDR1 SGDLS and CDR2 YYNGEE. The chain's CDR3 is CASSVGASSALATQYF. The CDR3, as DNA: TGTGCCAGCAGCGTAGGGGCTAGCTCGGCCTTGGCTACGCAGTATTTT.

This clonotype was counted many times. Here the CDR3 DNA reads TGCAGCGTTTCTGGGGTTGACTATGGCTACACCTTC. The encoded protein is CSVSGVDYGYTF. V and J are TRBV29-1 and TRBJ1-2; D not resolved. The V end was cut by 5 bases, the J end by 3 bases, with 10 bases between. The germline CDR1 and CDR2 sequences are SQVTM and ANQGSEA. The CDR3 contains 12 residues.

The chain is built from TRBV15 and TRBJ2-3, with TRBD2 matching over 9 bases. Trimming took 10 bases from V and 1 from J; bases not matched to a gene: 6. Per germline, CDR1 LNHNV and CDR2 YYDKDF (reference sequence). This CDR3 is built from 14 residues. The CDR3 region is CAIGVAGGTDTQYF. In DNA form, the CDR3 reads TGTGCCATCGGGGTAGCGGGAGGCACAGATACGCAGTATTTT. Full variable domain (outside the CDR3, taken from reference TRBV15 and TRBJ2-3): DAMVIQNPRYQVTQFGKPVTLSCSQTLNHNVMYWYQQKSSQAPKLLFHYYDKDFNNEADTPDNFQSRRPNTSFCFLDIRSPGLGDTAMYLCAIGVAGGTDTQYFGPGTRLTVL.

This clonotype was observed a handful of times. The rearrangement uses TRBV7-9 and TRBJ2-3, with 7 nucleotides matching TRBD1. From germline, CDR1 is SEHNR and CDR2 FQNEAQ (reference sequence). Trimming at V came to 3 bases and at J to 2 bases, leaving 8 bases not matched to a gene. The CDR3 spans 16 residues. CDR3 amino acids: CASSLSRDRFTDTQYF. The CDR3 bases are TGTGCCAGCAGCTTGTCAAGGGACAGATTCACAGATACGCAGTATTTT.